The clone carrying this T cell receptor beta chain was observed a handful of times. Its antigen remains unknown. This sample was taken from a study of response to subunit inactivated influenza vaccine. General study findings and limits: A suggestion made by the authors is that each seasonal influenza vaccination recruits few new T cells.

TCRdb independently ran MiXCR on the RT-PCR reads; one entry per CDR3 protein. This sample has 650,000 to 800,000 distinct CDR3 sequences, with more than 11% found just once. This material consisted of PBMCs from blood, taken less than 15 days before vaccination. This sequence was found in a man in his forties or fifties who received an inactivated influenza vaccine.

The CDR3 DNA sequence: TGCGCCAGCAGCCAAGCCCTAGGGAGCACAGATACGCAGTATTTT. It yields the protein CASSQALGSTDTQYF. The V and J genes are TRBV4-3 and TRBJ2-3; D is unclear. V gave up 1 base and J gave up 0 bases, with 8 bases separating them. The CDR3 extends over 15 amino acids. Germline V gene sequence: CDR1 LGHNA, CDR2 YSLEER.